This T cell receptor beta chain was retrieved from a study of cytomegalovirus exposure and HLA in healthy donors. TCRdb's table, derived via immunoSEQ multiplex PCR, lists solely in-frame clones and lacks some. In the table there are 180,000 or so clones, approximately 89% of which are singletons. Comment on this clone: The antigen is not known.

Study results and caveats: Reported results showed that the classifier diagnosed cytomegalovirus status with high specificity and sensitivity.

The V end was cut by 5 bases, the J end by 3 bases, with 10 bases between. The CDR3 contains 13 residues. Germline CDR1 SGHRS, CDR2 YFSETQ. Material for sequencing was PBMCs. V is TRBV5-1 and J is TRBJ2-3; D not resolved. This clonotype originated in a man in his thirties or forties in good health and CMV-seropositive. The CDR3 region has the DNA TGCGCCAGCAGAGAGGTTTCGACAGATACGCAGTATTTT. Its protein is CASREVSTDTQYF.